These 2 T cell receptor beta chains were all obtained from the same sample, sequenced in a study of blood T cell repertoires in COVID-19. This table comes from immunoSEQ multiplex PCR, and its TCRdb copy is limited to in-frame clones, with some not included. The repertoire holds some 130,000 clones, with less than 90% as singletons. The specimen was peripheral blood. The receptors were gathered from a man aged 60-69 years with acute or convalescent COVID-19.

The gene calls are TRBV28 and TRBJ1-2, with TRBD1 matching 7 bases. Looked up from germline, CDR1 is MDHEN and CDR2 is SYDVKM. The CDR3 has 14 residues. Germline trimming cut 3 bases from V and 3 bases from J; bases unmatched to any gene: 4. DNA of the CDR3: TGTGCCAGCAGTTTTGGCCAGGGGGACTATGGCTACACCTTC. The encoded protein is CASSFGQGDYGYTF.

J is TRBJ2-2 and V is TRBV9, with TRBD2 matching 7 bases. CDR1 SGDLS and CDR2 YYNGEE come from the germline V gene. The CDR3 sequence is 17 residues long. V shed 3 bases, J shed 2 bases, and the junction held 10 bases outside the gene matches. DNA for the CDR3: TGTGCCAGCAGCGCCATCTGGGCTAGCGGAAACACCGGGGAGCTGTTTTTT. Residues: CASSAIWASGNTGELFF.